This paragraph covers one TCR beta chain sequence. The CDR3 totals 14 residues. Germline loops: CDR1 KGHSH, CDR2 LQKENI. The V end lost 2 bases, the J end lost 2 bases, and 10 bases lay between the germline ends. This entry comes from a study of blood T cell repertoires in COVID-19. The data were produced by immunoSEQ multiplex PCR, yet TCRdb's version contains in-frame clones alone and is incomplete. The sample records roughly 130,000 clones, roughly 80% being singletons. The sequencing sample was made of peripheral blood. The rearrangement links TRBV18 to TRBJ2-7; D remains ambiguous. The origin of this receptor is a woman in her 70s with COVID-19, enrolled during active disease. The CDR3 bases are TGTGCCAGCTCACCATCGGGTGTTCCCTACGAGCAGTACTTC. It translates to CASSPSGVPYEQYF.